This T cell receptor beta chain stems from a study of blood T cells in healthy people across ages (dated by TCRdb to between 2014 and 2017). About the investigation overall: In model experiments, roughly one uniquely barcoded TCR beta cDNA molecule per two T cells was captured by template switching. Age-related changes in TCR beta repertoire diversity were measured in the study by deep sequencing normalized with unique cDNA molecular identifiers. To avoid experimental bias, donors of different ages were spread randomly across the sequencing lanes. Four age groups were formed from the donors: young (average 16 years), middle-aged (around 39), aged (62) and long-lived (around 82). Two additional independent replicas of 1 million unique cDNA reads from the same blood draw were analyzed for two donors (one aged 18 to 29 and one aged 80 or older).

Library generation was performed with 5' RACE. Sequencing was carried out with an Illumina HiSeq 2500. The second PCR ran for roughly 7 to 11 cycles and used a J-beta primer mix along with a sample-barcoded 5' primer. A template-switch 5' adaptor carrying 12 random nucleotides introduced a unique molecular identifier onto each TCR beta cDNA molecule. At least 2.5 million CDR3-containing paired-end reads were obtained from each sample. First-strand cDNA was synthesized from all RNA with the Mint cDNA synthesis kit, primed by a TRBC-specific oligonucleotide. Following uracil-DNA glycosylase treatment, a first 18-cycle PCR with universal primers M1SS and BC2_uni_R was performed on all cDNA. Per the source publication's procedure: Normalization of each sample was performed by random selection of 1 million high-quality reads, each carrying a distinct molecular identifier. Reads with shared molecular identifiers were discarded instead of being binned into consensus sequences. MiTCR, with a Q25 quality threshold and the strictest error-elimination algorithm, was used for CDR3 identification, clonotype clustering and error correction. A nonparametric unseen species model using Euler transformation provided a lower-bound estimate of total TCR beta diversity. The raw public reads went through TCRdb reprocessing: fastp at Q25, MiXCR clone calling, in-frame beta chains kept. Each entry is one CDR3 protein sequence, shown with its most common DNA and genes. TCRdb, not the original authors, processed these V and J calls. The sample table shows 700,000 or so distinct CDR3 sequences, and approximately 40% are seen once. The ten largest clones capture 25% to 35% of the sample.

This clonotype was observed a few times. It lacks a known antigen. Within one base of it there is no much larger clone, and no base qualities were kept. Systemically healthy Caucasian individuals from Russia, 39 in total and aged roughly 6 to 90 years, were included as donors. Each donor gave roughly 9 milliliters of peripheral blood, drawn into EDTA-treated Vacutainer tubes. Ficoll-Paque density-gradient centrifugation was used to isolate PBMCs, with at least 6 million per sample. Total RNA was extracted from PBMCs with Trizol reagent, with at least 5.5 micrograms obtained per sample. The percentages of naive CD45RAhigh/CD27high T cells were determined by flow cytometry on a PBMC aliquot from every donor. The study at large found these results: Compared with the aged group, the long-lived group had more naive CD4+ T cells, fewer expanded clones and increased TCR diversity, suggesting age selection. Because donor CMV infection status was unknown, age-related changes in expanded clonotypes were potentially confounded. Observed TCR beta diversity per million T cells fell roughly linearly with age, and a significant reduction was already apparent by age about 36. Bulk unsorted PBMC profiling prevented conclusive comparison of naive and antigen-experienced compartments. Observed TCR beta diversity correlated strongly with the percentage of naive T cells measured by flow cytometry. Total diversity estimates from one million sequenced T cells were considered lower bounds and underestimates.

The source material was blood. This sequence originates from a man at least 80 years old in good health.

The sequenced DNA is TGTGCCAGCAGTTACTCGGGACAGGCTGAACCCCTCCACTTT. This is translated as CASSYSGQAEPLHF. The sequence links TRBV6-6 to TRBJ1-6, with TRBD1 matching 8 junction bases. Relative to germline, V is missing 0 bases and J is missing 12 bases, with 4 bases of the junction outside any gene match. The CDR3, from cysteine to phenylalanine, totals 14 residues. Only the CDR3 DNA stays, 42 bases, in frame from base 1. The germline V gene (reference sequence) gives CDR1 as MNHNY and CDR2 as SVGAGI.